These 12 T cell receptor beta chains were all obtained from the same sample, sequenced in a study of identical twins. Via MiXCR, TCRdb re-called the 5' RACE reads, giving one row per CDR3 protein. Among roughly 1,500,000 distinct CDR3 sequences, less than 35% were seen once, and the ten largest hold less than 0.35%. The sample comprised cord blood. These receptors were collected from a newborn girl in good health.

In its sample, this clonotype was seen a few times. This chain uses TRBV28 with TRBJ2-7; TRBD1 might be the D (8 bases). Germline V CDR1 and CDR2: MDHEN, SYDVKM. CDR3 length: 22 amino acids. The V and J ends lost 0 bases and 0 bases respectively, with 30 bases between them. The CDR3 sequence: CASSLWPFGQGGPYGFSYEQYF. CDR3 sequence (DNA): TGTGCCAGCAGTTTATGGCCGTTCGGACAGGGAGGGCCGTATGGGTTCTCCTACGAGCAGTACTTC.

J is TRBJ1-2 and V is TRBV12-3 or TRBV12-4; the match to TRBD1 covers 11 bases. The V gene end was trimmed by 5 bases and the J gene end by 4 bases; junction bases not matched to a gene: 12. This CDR3 comprises 17 residues. The CDR3 protein is CASSPTWGQGDRYGYTF. The CDR3 DNA is TGTGCCAGCAGTCCTACCTGGGGACAGGGGGATCGCTATGGCTACACCTTC.

The V call is TRBV10-3, the J call TRBJ2-2, with 7 bases matching TRBD2. With 3 bases clipped from V and 0 bases from J, the junction kept 13 bases outside the gene matches. Germline values: CDR1 ENHRY, CDR2 SYGVKD. The CDR3 is 19 amino acids. This CDR3 is CAISEVLGLSPANTGELFF. The CDR3 DNA reads as TGTGCCATCAGTGAAGTGTTGGGACTATCCCCGGCGAACACCGGGGAGCTGTTTTTT.

The chain has TRBV6-6 and TRBJ1-1; 8 bases align to TRBD1. The CDR3 runs to 15 residues. V dropped 8 bases and J dropped 1; count of bases not matched to a gene: 9. CDR1 MNHNY and CDR2 SVGAGI come from the germline V gene (reference sequence). The CDR3 reads CASLRTGLSNTEAFF. As DNA, the CDR3 is TGTGCCAGCTTACGGACAGGGTTATCGAACACTGAAGCTTTCTTT.

This clonotype was detected only once. This CDR3 reads CASSFSRGQGNTGELFF. The CDR3 coding sequence is TGTGCCAGCAGTTTCTCCCGGGGACAGGGGAACACCGGGGAGCTGTTTTTT. The gene calls are TRBV28 and TRBJ2-2; 9 positions match TRBD1. Germline CDR1 reads MDHEN; CDR2 reads SYDVKM. V shed 3 bases, J shed 1 base, and the junction held 6 bases outside the gene matches. The CDR3 covers 17 residues.

In its sample, this clonotype was seen a few times. The chain has TRBV3-1 and TRBJ2-1; D perhaps matches TRBD1 (5 bases). The CDR3 has 14 residues. Trimming shortened V by 3 bases and J by 7 bases, and 13 bases separated the two germline ends. Germline CDR1 reads LGHDT; CDR2 reads YNNKEL (reference sequence). This CDR3 reads CASSHLGQGNEQFF. CDR3 sequence (DNA): TGTGCCAGCAGCCATCTTGGCCAGGGAAATGAGCAGTTCTTC.

The chain employs TRBV11-2 and TRBJ2-7; D is perhaps TRBD1 (5 bases). The CDR3 loop spans 14 amino acids. Trimming pared 5 bases from V and 1 base from J, leaving 12 bases between. Per the germline V gene, CDR1 is SGHAT and CDR2 is FQNNGV. This CDR3 reads CASSHLRGSYEQYF. CDR3 bases: TGTGCCAGCAGCCACCTTAGGGGTTCCTACGAGCAGTACTTC.

This clonotype was observed a few times. The chain carries TRBV5-1 and TRBJ2-7; 9 bases fit TRBD2. The CDR3 covers 15 residues. Germline CDR1 and CDR2: SGHRS and YFSETQ. Trimming cost V 2 bases and J 2 bases; bases outside gene matches: 5. This chain's CDR3 is CASSFFAGGPYEQYF. The CDR3 bases are TGCGCCAGCAGCTTCTTCGCGGGAGGGCCCTACGAGCAGTACTTC.

The chain uses TRBV28 and TRBJ2-5; 7 positions agree with TRBD1. Germline assignment: CDR1 MDHEN and CDR2 SYDVKM. The CDR3 totals 15 residues. After removal of 8 bases from V and 6 bases from J, the junction contained 15 bases not matched to a gene. The chain's CDR3 is CASGSLSTGTKTQYF. The CDR3 DNA sequence: TGTGCCAGCGGTAGCCTCTCGACAGGGACCAAGACCCAGTACTTC. Combining the CDR3 with reference TRBV28 and TRBJ2-5 gives the whole variable domain DVKVTQSSRYLVKRTGEKVFLECVQDMDHENMFWYRQDPGLGLRLIYFSYDVKMKEKGDIPEGYSVSREKKERFSLILESASTNQTSMYLCASGSLSTGTKTQYFGPGTRLLVL.

This clonotype turned up a few times. The J gene is TRBJ2-5, the V gene TRBV2; 8 nucleotides match TRBD2. The trim removed 6 bases at V and 1 base at J, leaving 7 bases unmatched. The CDR3 is 15 residues long. Germline assignment: CDR1 SNHLY and CDR2 FYNNEI. Here the CDR3 DNA reads TGTGCCAGCAGGCGGACTAGCAGCGGCCAAGAGACCCAGTACTTC. Its translation: CASRRTSSGQETQYF. The full variable domain, in which reference TRBV2 and TRBJ2-5 provide the parts outside the CDR3, is EPEVTQTPSHQVTQMGQEVILRCVPISNHLYFYWYRQILGQKVEFLVSFYNNEISEKSEIFDDQFSVERPDGSNFTLKIRSTKLEDSAMYFCASRRTSSGQETQYFGPGTRLLVL.

The V gene is TRBV27, the J gene TRBJ2-7; possibly TRBD2 for D (6 bases). The CDR3 consists of 14 residues. V was pared by 3 bases and J by 2 bases, with 11 bases between. Germline CDR1 is MNHEY and CDR2 is SMNVEV (reference sequence). The CDR3 coding sequence is TGTGCCAGCAGTTTCAGGCGGGGCACCTACGAGCAGTACTTC. Translating gives CASSFRRGTYEQYF.

This clonotype was seen a handful of times. The rearrangement uses TRBV3-1 and TRBJ2-4; 7 bases are shared with TRBD1. Looked up from germline, CDR1 is LGHDT and CDR2 is YNNKEL (reference sequence). Trimming cost V 5 bases and J 3 bases; bases outside gene matches: 7. There are 15 residues in the CDR3. CDR3 DNA sequence: TGTGCCAGCAGCGAGACAGGGTGGGTCAAAAACATTCAGTACTTC. This encodes CASSETGWVKNIQYF.